Below are 17 T cell receptor beta chains sequenced from a single sample in a study of identical twins. TCRdb used MiXCR to reprocess the 5' RACE reads, holding one entry per CDR3 protein. The profile covers about 530,000 distinct CDR3 sequences, with about 20% appearing a single time and 0.48% taken by the ten largest. These data are also associated with another study on yellow fever vaccine responses in identical twins.

The sample taken for sequencing was CD4+ T cells sorted from blood. Receptors were obtained from a woman between 18 and 29 years old in good health.

The V and J genes are TRBV12-3 or TRBV12-4 and TRBJ2-3, with TRBD1 identical over 11 bases. Germline trimming cut 5 bases from V and 1 base from J; bases unmatched to any gene: 8. CDR3 length equals 17 residues. CDR3 sequence (DNA): TGTGCCAGCAGTCGAAGGACAGGGGGCTTGGGCACAGATACGCAGTATTTT. This gives the protein CASSRRTGGLGTDTQYF.

This clonotype was detected many times. V and J are TRBV24-1 and TRBJ2-1; D is unclear. The CDR3 runs 11 residues. V was cut by 1 base and J by 7 bases, with 1 base left in between. The germline CDR1 and CDR2 sequences are KGHDR and SFDVKD. The CDR3 sequence: CATSDFNEQFF. The CDR3 nucleotides are TGTGCCACCAGTGATTTTAATGAGCAGTTCTTC.

The chain's CDR3 is CSARELAGQQETQYF. Here the CDR3 DNA reads TGCAGTGCTAGAGAGCTAGCGGGGCAACAAGAGACCCAGTACTTC. The chain recombines TRBV20-1 with TRBJ2-5, with 9 bases identical to TRBD2. Germline CDR1 is DFQATT and CDR2 is SNEGSKA (reference sequence). Germline trimming cut 0 bases from V and 2 bases from J; bases unmatched to any gene: 4. The CDR3 spans 15 residues.

V is TRBV2 and J is TRBJ2-3; no firm D call. Trimming stripped 7 bases from V and 6 bases from J, with 11 bases between. The CDR3 length is 12 residues. Per germline, CDR1 SNHLY and CDR2 FYNNEI. CDR3 DNA sequence: TGTGCCAGCATTAACCAAGGGGATACGCAGTATTTT. It translates to CASINQGDTQYF.

The genes are TRBV12-3 or TRBV12-4 and TRBJ2-1, with D possibly being TRBD2 (5 bases). V shed 5 bases and J shed 0 bases, with 8 bases lying between them. The CDR3 contains 14 residues. For the CDR3, the DNA is TGTGCCAGCAGTGGAGCGGTCTCCTACAATGAGCAGTTCTTC. Protein sequence: CASSGAVSYNEQFF.

This clonotype was observed a handful of times. V is TRBV18 and J is TRBJ2-3; no clear D. The CDR3 has 14 residues. The germline gives CDR1 KGHSH, CDR2 LQKENI. The V gene lost 3 bases and the J gene lost 6 bases, with 13 bases spanning the gap. The CDR3 nucleotides are TGTGCCAGCTCACCCGGACCAACCTCCGATACGCAGTATTTT. Translation gives CASSPGPTSDTQYF.

This clonotype has a handful of counts. The rearrangement uses TRBV10-3 and TRBJ1-5; D is ambiguous. This CDR3 has 13 residues. From germline, CDR1 is ENHRY and CDR2 SYGVKD. Trimming cost V 11 bases and J 7 bases, with 18 bases left between them. This CDR3 is CAHQAASGQPQHF. The CDR3 region has the DNA TGTGCCCACCAAGCGGCGTCGGGGCAGCCCCAGCATTTT.

The chain joins TRBV10-3 to TRBJ2-1, with TRBD2 matching 7 bases. V shed 6 bases and J 7 bases; nucleotides not matched to a gene: 6. The CDR3 loop spans 13 amino acids. Germline-derived CDR1 and CDR2 are ENHRY and SYGVKD. DNA of the CDR3: TGTGCCATCAGCGGGACTACTAAAAATGAGCAGTTCTTC. It translates to CAISGTTKNEQFF.

This clonotype showed up just a few times. The chain employs TRBV5-1 and TRBJ2-2; TRBD2 matches 12 bases. J gave up 1 base and V 3 bases, and 1 base lay outside the gene matches. CDR3 size: 16 residues. CDR1 and CDR2 (germline): SGHRS, YFSETQ. The CDR3 here is CASSSTSGGNTGELFF. The CDR3 DNA is TGCGCCAGCAGCTCGACTAGCGGGGGGAACACCGGGGAGCTGTTTTTT.

Only a few counts were recorded for this clonotype. This chain connects TRBV7-9 to TRBJ2-6; D uncertain. Germline CDR1 SEHNR, CDR2 FQNEAQ (reference sequence). V lost 7 bases and J 3 bases, leaving 13 bases between the germline ends. The CDR3 covers 15 residues. The CDR3 DNA follows: TGTGCCAGCACCTCCCGCAAAAATGGGGCCAACGTCCTGACTTTC. This encodes CASTSRKNGANVLTF. Together with reference TRBV7-9 and TRBJ2-6, the CDR3 gives the full variable domain: DTGVSQNPRHKITKRGQNVTFRCDPISEHNRLYWYRQTLGQGPEFLTYFQNEAQLEKSRLLSDRFSAERPKGSFSTLEIQRTEQGDSAMYLCASTSRKNGANVLTFGAGSRLTVL.

V and J are TRBV20-1 and TRBJ2-5; a possible D gene is TRBD1 (5 bases). Trimming shortened V by 0 bases and J by 2 bases, and 7 bases separated the two germline ends. Germline CDR1 is DFQATT and CDR2 is SNEGSKA (reference sequence). The CDR3 spans 13 residues. CDR3 protein: CSAREGVQETQYF. The CDR3 region has the DNA TGCAGTGCTAGAGAAGGGGTACAAGAGACCCAGTACTTC.

This chain links TRBV24-1 with TRBJ2-4; D perhaps matches TRBD2 (5 bases). CDR1 and CDR2 (germline): KGHDR, SFDVKD. This CDR3 spans 13 amino acids. V was trimmed by 4 bases and J by 7 bases, leaving 10 bases between them. The CDR3 loop is CATSDPRGNIQYF. The CDR3 nucleotides read TGTGCCACCAGTGACCCACGAGGGAACATTCAGTACTTC.

The J gene is TRBJ1-4, the V gene TRBV5-5; D is unclear. CDR3 length equals 15 residues. V was clipped by 0 bases and J by 2 bases, with 8 bases between them. The germline gives CDR1 SGHKS, CDR2 YYEKEE (reference sequence). The CDR3 here is CASSLAEVTNEKLFF. The CDR3, as DNA: TGTGCCAGCAGCTTGGCCGAGGTTACTAATGAAAAACTGTTTTTT.

The chain recombines TRBV4-2 with TRBJ2-7; D not resolved. V was clipped by 0 bases and J by 2 bases, with 14 bases between them. The CDR3 loop spans 16 amino acids. In germline, CDR1 is LGHNA, CDR2 YNFKEQ. The CDR3 sequence: CASSQDLRPPPYEQYF. The CDR3 bases are TGTGCCAGCAGCCAAGATCTTCGGCCTCCCCCCTACGAGCAGTACTTC.

The chain carries TRBV20-1 and TRBJ1-4, with TRBD1 matching over 8 bases. The trim removed 4 bases at V and 0 bases at J, leaving 4 bases unmatched. This CDR3 region has 15 residues. Germline assignment: CDR1 DFQATT and CDR2 SNEGSKA (reference sequence). As DNA, the CDR3 is TGCAGTGCTATAGACAGGGGTGCAACTAATGAAAAACTGTTTTTT. As protein: CSAIDRGATNEKLFF.

This clonotype has more than one count but fewer than ten. The chain employs TRBV11-2 and TRBJ2-3; TRBD2 agrees at 15 bases. With V trimmed by 2 bases and J by 2 bases, 8 bases remained unmatched. Germline CDR1 and CDR2: SGHAT and FQNNGV. CDR3 size: 19 residues. This CDR3 is CASSLFPWTSGGATDTQYF. In DNA, the CDR3 is TGTGCCAGCAGCTTATTCCCATGGACTAGCGGGGGGGCCACAGATACGCAGTATTTT.

This clonotype has only a few counts. The V and J genes are TRBV6-5 and TRBJ2-3; the match to TRBD1 covers 7 bases. CDR3 length equals 15 residues. The ends lost 2 bases at V and 2 bases at J; junction bases unmatched: 4. Germline V gene data show CDR1 as MNHEY and CDR2 as SVGAGI. The CDR3 protein is CASSYIGTDTDTQYF. The CDR3, as DNA: TGTGCCAGCAGTTACATTGGGACAGACACAGATACGCAGTATTTT.